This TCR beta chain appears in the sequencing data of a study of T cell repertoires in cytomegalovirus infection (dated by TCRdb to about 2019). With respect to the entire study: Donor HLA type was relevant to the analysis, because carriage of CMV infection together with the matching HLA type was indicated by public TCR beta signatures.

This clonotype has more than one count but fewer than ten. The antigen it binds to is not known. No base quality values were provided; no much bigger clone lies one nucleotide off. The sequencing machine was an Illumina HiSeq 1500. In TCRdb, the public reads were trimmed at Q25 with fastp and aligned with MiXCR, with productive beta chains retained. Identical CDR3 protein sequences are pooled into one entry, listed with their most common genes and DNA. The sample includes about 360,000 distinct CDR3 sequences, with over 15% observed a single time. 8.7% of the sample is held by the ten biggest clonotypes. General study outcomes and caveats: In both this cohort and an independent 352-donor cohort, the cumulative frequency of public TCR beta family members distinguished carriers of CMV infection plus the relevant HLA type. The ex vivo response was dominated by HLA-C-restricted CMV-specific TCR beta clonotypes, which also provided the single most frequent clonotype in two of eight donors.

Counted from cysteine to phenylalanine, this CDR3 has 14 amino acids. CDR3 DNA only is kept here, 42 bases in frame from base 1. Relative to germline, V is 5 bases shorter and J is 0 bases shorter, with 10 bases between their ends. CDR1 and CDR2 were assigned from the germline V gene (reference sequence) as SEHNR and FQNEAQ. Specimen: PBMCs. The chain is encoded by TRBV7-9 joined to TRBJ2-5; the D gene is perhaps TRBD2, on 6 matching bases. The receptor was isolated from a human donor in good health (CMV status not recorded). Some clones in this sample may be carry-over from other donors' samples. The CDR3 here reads CASSPWTNQETQYF. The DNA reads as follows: TGTGCCAGCAGCCCCTGGACTAACCAAGAGACCCAGTACTTC.